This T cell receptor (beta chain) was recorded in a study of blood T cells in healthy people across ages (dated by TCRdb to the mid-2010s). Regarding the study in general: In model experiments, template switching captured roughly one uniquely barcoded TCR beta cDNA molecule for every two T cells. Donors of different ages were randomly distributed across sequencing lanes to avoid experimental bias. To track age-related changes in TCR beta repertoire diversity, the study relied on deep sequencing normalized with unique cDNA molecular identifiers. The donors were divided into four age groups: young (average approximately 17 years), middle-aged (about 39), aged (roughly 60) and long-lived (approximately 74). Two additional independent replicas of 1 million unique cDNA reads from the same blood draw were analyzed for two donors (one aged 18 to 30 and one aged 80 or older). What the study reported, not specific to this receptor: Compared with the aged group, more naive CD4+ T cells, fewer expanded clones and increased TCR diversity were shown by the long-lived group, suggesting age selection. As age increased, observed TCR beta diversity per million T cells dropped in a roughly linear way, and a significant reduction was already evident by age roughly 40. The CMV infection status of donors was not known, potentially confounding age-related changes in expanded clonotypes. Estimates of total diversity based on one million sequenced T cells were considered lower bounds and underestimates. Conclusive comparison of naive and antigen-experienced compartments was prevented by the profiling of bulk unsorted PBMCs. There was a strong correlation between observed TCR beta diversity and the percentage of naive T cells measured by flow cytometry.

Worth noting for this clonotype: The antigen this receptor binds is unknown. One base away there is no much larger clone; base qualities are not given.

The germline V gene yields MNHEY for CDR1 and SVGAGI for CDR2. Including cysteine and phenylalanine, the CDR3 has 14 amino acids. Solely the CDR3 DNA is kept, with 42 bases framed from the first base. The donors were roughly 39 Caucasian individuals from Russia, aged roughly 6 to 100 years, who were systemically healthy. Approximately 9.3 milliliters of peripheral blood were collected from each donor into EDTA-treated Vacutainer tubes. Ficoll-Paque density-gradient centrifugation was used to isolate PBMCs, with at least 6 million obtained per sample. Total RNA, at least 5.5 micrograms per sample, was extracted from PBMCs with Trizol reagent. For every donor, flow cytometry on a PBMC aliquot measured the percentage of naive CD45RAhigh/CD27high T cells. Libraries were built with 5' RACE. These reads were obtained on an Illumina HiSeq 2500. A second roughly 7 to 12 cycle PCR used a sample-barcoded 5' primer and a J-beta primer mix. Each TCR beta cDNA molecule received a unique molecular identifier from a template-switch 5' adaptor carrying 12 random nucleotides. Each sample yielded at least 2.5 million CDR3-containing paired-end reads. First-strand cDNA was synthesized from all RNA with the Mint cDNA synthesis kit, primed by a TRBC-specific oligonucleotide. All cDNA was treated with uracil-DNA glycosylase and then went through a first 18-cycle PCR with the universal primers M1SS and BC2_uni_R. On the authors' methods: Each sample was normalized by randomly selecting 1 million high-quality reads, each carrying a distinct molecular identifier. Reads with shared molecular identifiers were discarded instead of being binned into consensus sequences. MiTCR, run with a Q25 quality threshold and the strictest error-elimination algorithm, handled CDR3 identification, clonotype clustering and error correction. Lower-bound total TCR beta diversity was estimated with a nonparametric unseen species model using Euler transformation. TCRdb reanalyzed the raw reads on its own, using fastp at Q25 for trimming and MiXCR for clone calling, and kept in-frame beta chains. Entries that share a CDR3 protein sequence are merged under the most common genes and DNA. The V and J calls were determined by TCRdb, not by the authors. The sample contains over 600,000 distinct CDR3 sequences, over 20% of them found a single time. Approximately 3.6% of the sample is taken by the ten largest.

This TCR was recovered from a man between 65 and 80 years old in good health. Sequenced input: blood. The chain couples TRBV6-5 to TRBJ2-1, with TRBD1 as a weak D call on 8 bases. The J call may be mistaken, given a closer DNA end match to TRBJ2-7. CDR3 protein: CASTRGLADYEQYF. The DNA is TGTGCCAGCACCAGGGGGCTAGCGGATTACGAGCAGTACTTC.